This T cell receptor (beta chain) was sequenced during a study of blood T cell repertoires in COVID-19. At the level of the study: The United States, Italy and Spain supplied acute and convalescent COVID-19 samples. T cells, B-cell-depleted T cells, or PBMCs supplied cDNA or gDNA.

Per the study methods: Nucleated cell counts were estimated from reference gene primer amplification. Measured with immunoSEQ multiplex PCR; TCRdb has only the in-frame clones, and not every one. D and trimming were read from the DNA, whereas the V and J calls and clone size are those reported in that table. Of nearly 55,000 clones listed, about 86% are singletons. Germline lookup yields CDR1 KGHDR and CDR2 SFDVKD. After removal of 4 bases from V and 5 bases from J, the junction contained 5 bases not matched to a gene. This CDR3 is 15 amino acids long. This clone was observed once. The chain joins TRBV24-1 to TRBJ2-5, with 11 bases matching TRBD1. Sequencing used peripheral blood. The sequence derives from a man in his 70s with active COVID-19. As DNA, the CDR3 is TGTGCCACCAGTGACCGGACAGGGGGCATTGAGACCCAGTACTTC. Its translation is CATSDRTGGIETQYF.